Presented here are 17 T cell receptor beta chains from one specimen sequenced in a study of blood T cells in healthy people across ages. The authors ran a second PCR of about 7 to 11 cycles using a sample-barcoded 5' primer and a J-beta primer mix. TCRdb used MiXCR to reprocess the 5' RACE reads, holding one entry per CDR3 protein. The sample gives around 690,000 distinct CDR3 sequences, under 70% of which show up once; more than 35% is in the top ten. The specimen sequenced was blood. The source of these receptors is a man aged 55 to 70 in good health.

CDR3 sequence (DNA): TGCGCCAGCAGCTCGACAGGGAAAGTCTATGGCTACACCTTC. Translation gives CASSSTGKVYGYTF. This chain links TRBV5-1 with TRBJ1-2; 7 bases line up with TRBD1. Unmatched junction bases numbered 6, after V lost 3 bases and J lost 4 bases. The CDR3 is made up of 14 amino acids. Germline CDR1 reads SGHRS; CDR2 reads YFSETQ.

This sequence joins TRBV20-1 and TRBJ2-5; a possible D gene is TRBD2 (5 bases). Germline V gene data show CDR1 as DFQATT and CDR2 as SNEGSKA (reference sequence). Trimming cost V 0 bases and J 4 bases, with 15 bases left between them. The CDR3 is 15 residues long. The CDR3 loop is CSAREYGKAGETQYF. The CDR3 DNA is TGCAGTGCTAGAGAGTATGGGAAGGCGGGAGAGACCCAGTACTTC.

The V gene is TRBV11-1, the J gene TRBJ2-5; possibly TRBD1 for D (5 bases). The CDR3 is made up of 16 amino acids. The V gene's germline CDR1 is SGHAT and CDR2 FQDESV (reference sequence). V lost 0 bases and J 2 bases, leaving 13 bases between the germline ends. Here the CDR3 reads CASSLAPLQVQETQYF. The CDR3 DNA reads as TGTGCCAGCAGCTTAGCGCCCTTACAGGTTCAAGAGACCCAGTACTTC.

This chain uses TRBV9 with TRBJ2-1; the match to TRBD2 covers 13 bases. V lost 0 bases, J lost 10 bases, and 10 bases stayed unmatched. This CDR3 has 17 amino acids. Germline CDR1 SGDLS, CDR2 YYNGEE. The CDR3 spells CASSVGITSGGAREQFF. CDR3 DNA sequence: TGTGCCAGCAGCGTAGGGATCACTAGCGGGGGGGCTAGGGAGCAGTTCTTC.

This chain uses TRBV27 with TRBJ2-2, with no clear D. Germline V gene data show CDR1 as MNHEY and CDR2 as SMNVEV (reference sequence). V lost 6 bases and J 1 base, leaving 6 bases between the germline ends. CDR3 size: 13 residues. The CDR3 sequence is CASSRLNTGELFF. The CDR3 bases are TGTGCCAGCAGCAGATTGAACACCGGGGAGCTGTTTTTT.

The chain links TRBV3-1 to TRBJ1-2; the D is unclear. Per germline, CDR1 LGHDT and CDR2 YNNKEL (reference sequence). Trimming removed 5 bases from V and 8 bases from J, with 12 bases in between. CDR3 size: 12 residues. This chain's CDR3 is CASSGETGGYTF. CDR3 DNA sequence: TGTGCCAGCAGCGGAGAAACGGGCGGCTACACCTTC.

The chain is built from TRBV12-3 or TRBV12-4 and TRBJ1-5; 9 nucleotides align to TRBD1. The CDR3 runs 14 residues. Germline trimming cut 6 bases from V and 7 bases from J; bases unmatched to any gene: 7. CDR3 sequence (DNA): TGTGCCAGCAGCCGCGGACAGGGGAGGCAGCCCCAGCATTTT. Protein: CASSRGQGRQPQHF.

The chain uses TRBV20-1 and TRBJ1-2, with D tentatively TRBD1 (5 bases). This CDR3 is built from 14 residues. From germline, CDR1 is DFQATT and CDR2 SNEGSKA (reference sequence). V dropped 3 bases and J dropped 4 bases, with 15 bases sitting between them. The CDR3 spells CSASGGVGIYGYTF. CDR3 DNA sequence: TGCAGTGCTAGCGGGGGGGTTGGTATCTATGGCTACACCTTC.

The sample holds one count of this clonotype. The V and J genes are TRBV12-3 or TRBV12-4 and TRBJ2-1; no reliable D call. The germline V and J ends were trimmed by 5 bases and 0 bases, with 11 bases remaining between them. This CDR3 comprises 15 residues. CDR3 DNA: TGTGCCAGCAGTCTTAAGAGGAGCTCCTACAATGAGCAGTTCTTC. This encodes CASSLKRSSYNEQFF.

This clonotype was counted only a few times. V and J are TRBV29-1 and TRBJ1-2; a possible D gene is TRBD1 (5 bases). The CDR3 loop spans 11 amino acids. Per the germline V gene, CDR1 is SQVTM and CDR2 is ANQGSEA. V gave up 7 bases and J gave up 2 bases, with 8 bases separating them. In DNA, the CDR3 is TGCAGCGCTGGGACGAACTATGGCTACACCTTC. This codes for CSAGTNYGYTF.

This clonotype was seen a handful of times. This chain connects TRBV5-5 to TRBJ2-5; D gene uncertain. Trimming removed 2 bases from V and 5 bases from J, with 10 bases in between. The CDR3 is 13 amino acids. In germline, CDR1 is SGHKS, CDR2 YYEKEE (reference sequence). The CDR3 loop is CASSFASKETQYF. CDR3 DNA sequence: TGTGCCAGCAGCTTTGCCTCAAAGGAGACCCAGTACTTC.

V and J are TRBV3-1 and TRBJ1-1; TRBD1 aligns across 7 bases. The V gene's germline CDR1 is LGHDT and CDR2 YNNKEL (reference sequence). J lost 6 bases, V lost 5 bases, and 21 bases had no gene match. This CDR3 comprises 18 residues. CDR3 region: CASSAETGYNPRTAEAFF. The CDR3 region has the DNA TGTGCCAGCAGCGCCGAGACAGGGTACAATCCCCGAACGGCTGAAGCTTTCTTT.

The chain recombines TRBV6-2 or TRBV6-3 with TRBJ2-5; no clear D gene. There are 13 residues in the CDR3. The V end was cut by 4 bases, the J end by 5 bases, with 11 bases between. Germline CDR1 is MNHEY and CDR2 is SVGEGT. This CDR3 reads CASSSRSWETQYF. The CDR3 DNA reads as TGTGCCAGCAGTTCACGGAGTTGGGAGACCCAGTACTTC.

The chain has TRBV28 and TRBJ1-4; a possible D gene is TRBD1 (6 bases). The V gene lost 9 bases and the J gene lost 0 bases, with 14 bases spanning the gap. The CDR3 has 15 residues. Germline V gene data show CDR1 as MDHEN and CDR2 as SYDVKM. In DNA form, the CDR3 reads TGTGCCAGTCTCCGGGACACAGCAACTAATGAAAAACTGTTTTTT. This sequence encodes CASLRDTATNEKLFF.

For this clonotype: Being one base from a much bigger clone, this may be a read error. The rearrangement joins TRBV5-5 to TRBJ2-1; 10 positions agree with TRBD2. The CDR3 sequence is 15 residues long. From germline, CDR1 is SGHKS and CDR2 YYEKEE (reference sequence). The DNA of the CDR3 is TGTGCCAGCAGCTTGCTAGCGGGGGCCTACAGTGAGCAGTTCTTC. It yields the protein CASSLLAGAYSEQFF.

This sequence joins TRBV5-1 and TRBJ2-7, with 11 bases identical to TRBD2. The CDR3 has 14 residues. The V segment lost 4 bases and the J segment 5 bases; nucleotides outside the gene matches: 5. The germline CDR1 and CDR2 sequences are SGHRS and YFSETQ. The CDR3 bases are TGCGCCAGCAGCGATAGCGGGGGGGGAGACGAGCAGTACTTC. As protein: CASSDSGGGDEQYF. Filled out from reference TRBV5-1 and TRBJ2-7, the complete variable domain reads KAGVTQTPRYLIKTRGQQVTLSCSPISGHRSVSWYQQTPGQGLQFLFEYFSETQRNKGNFPGRFSGRQFSNSRSEMNVSTLELGDSALYLCASSDSGGGDEQYFGPGTRLTVT.

The CDR3 DNA follows: TGTGCCAGCAGCTGGCGCGAGACCCAGTACTTC. Translation gives CASSWRETQYF. The chain is built from TRBV5-6 and TRBJ2-5; D call uncertain. This CDR3 has 11 amino acids. Germline-derived CDR1 and CDR2 are SGHDT and YYEEEE. The V end was cut by 3 bases, the J end by 5 bases, with 5 bases between.